This T cell receptor (beta chain) was sequenced for a study of post-analysis software for immune sequencing data. Study-level points and caveats: F-measure co-clustering was strong for batch-matched samples.

With regard to this clonotype: Its specificity is unknown.

Sequencing libraries made from TCR beta cDNA carried unique molecular identifiers. TCRdb fed the PCR reads into MiXCR, producing one record per CDR3 protein. The sample yields about 680,000 distinct CDR3 sequences, 55% to 60% seen once. This clonotype was obtained from a girl aged 2 to 9 with multiple sclerosis. Material for sequencing was blood.

The CDR3 DNA follows: TGTGCCAGCAGCCAAGTAGCGGGTTTAAGCTACAATGAGCAGTTCTTC. As protein: CASSQVAGLSYNEQFF. This chain connects TRBV14 to TRBJ2-1, with 7 bases aligning to TRBD2. Germline CDR1 SGHDN, CDR2 FVKESK. This CDR3 is built from 16 residues. V shed 1 base, J shed 3 bases, and the junction held 6 bases outside the gene matches.